The 31 T cell receptor beta chains below were found in one sample sequenced in a study of cytomegalovirus exposure and HLA in healthy donors. PCR was performed using 60 Vbeta and 13 Jbeta primers. Profiling relied on immunoSEQ multiplex PCR, and the TCRdb table lists in-frame clones only, not all of them. Of 150,000 to 200,000 clones in the sample, approximately 84% were seen once. Sequenced: PBMCs. The receptor set was obtained from a man between 18 and 29 years old in good health and CMV-seropositive.

J is TRBJ1-4 and V is TRBV5-6, with D unresolved. Trimming cost V 2 bases and J 12 bases, with 14 bases left between them. The CDR3 totals 13 residues. Germline CDR1 and CDR2: SGHDT and YYEEEE. For the CDR3, the DNA is TGTGCCAGCAGCTTCGGTGGGAGGTCGGAACTGTTTTTT. It yields the protein CASSFGGRSELFF. The whole variable domain, remainder taken from reference TRBV5-6 and TRBJ1-4, is DAGVTQSPTHLIKTRGQQVTLRCSPKSGHDTVSWYQQALGQGPQFIFQYYEEEERQRGNFPDRFSGHQFPNYSSELNVNALLLGDSALYLCASSFGGRSELFFGSGTQLSVL.

Concerning this clone itself: The sample has other DNA sequences that encode this CDR3 too. The chain recombines TRBV6-1 with TRBJ1-1, with a weak D call TRBD1 (5 bases). The CDR3 has 14 amino acids. Germline-derived CDR1 and CDR2 are MNHNS and SASEGT. V lost 1 base and J 10 bases, leaving 16 bases between the germline ends. The CDR3 region is CASSEEGLVRGAFF. The CDR3 bases are TGTGCCAGCAGTGAAGAGGGACTCGTTCGGGGAGCTTTCTTT.

This chain connects TRBV27 to TRBJ2-5, with D tentatively TRBD1 (5 bases). V was shortened by 7 bases and J by 1 base, with 13 bases between the two germline ends. The germline gives CDR1 MNHEY, CDR2 SMNVEV (reference sequence). This CDR3 spans 14 amino acids. As DNA, the CDR3 is TGTGCCAGCACCAGTGCAGGGATCCAAGAGACCCAGTACTTC. As protein: CASTSAGIQETQYF.

The CDR3 loop reads CASSSQQTGPGHNSPLHF. CDR3 nucleotide sequence: TGTGCCAGCAGCTCCCAACAGACAGGGCCAGGCCATAATTCACCCCTCCACTTT. This chain connects TRBV7-9 to TRBJ1-6; TRBD1 agrees at 7 bases. The CDR3 totals 18 residues. The junction had 14 bases not matched to a gene; V was cut back by 4 bases and J by 5 bases. CDR1 is SEHNR, CDR2 FQNEAQ, per germline (reference sequence).

The CDR3 bases are TGTGCCAGCACCCCTGACGCGGGGGGCCAGGTCGGGGAGCTGTTTTTT. Translation: CASTPDAGGQVGELFF. The rearrangement links TRBV9 to TRBJ2-2; 8 bases align to TRBD2. The germline V gene encodes CDR1 SGDLS and CDR2 YYNGEE. J was trimmed by 7 bases and V by 6 bases; bases with no gene match: 14. This CDR3 spans 16 amino acids. Variable domain in full (rest from reference TRBV9 and TRBJ2-2): DSGVTQTPKHLITATGQRVTLRCSPRSGDLSVYWYQQSLDQGLQFLIQYYNGEERAKGNILERFSAQQFPDLHSELNLSSLELGDSALYFCASTPDAGGQVGELFFGEGSRLTVL.

The rearrangement joins TRBV7-8 to TRBJ2-5, with 7 bases identical to TRBD1. V lost 4 bases to trimming and J lost 2 bases; unmatched junction nucleotides: 1. Germline CDR1 is SGHVS and CDR2 is FQNEAQ. This CDR3 spans 13 amino acids. CDR3: CASSSGGQETQYF. The CDR3 DNA reads as TGTGCCAGCAGCTCAGGGGGTCAAGAGACCCAGTACTTC.

V is TRBV7-7 and J is TRBJ2-5; weak D call: TRBD2 (5 bases). This CDR3 has 13 amino acids. Trimming removed 5 bases at V and 2 bases at J, with 9 bases between. Germline CDR1 and CDR2: SSHAT and FNYEAQ (reference sequence). CDR3 in DNA: TGTGCCAGCAGCCCGAGGGTACAAGAGACCCAGTACTTC. Residues: CASSPRVQETQYF.

The genes are TRBV6-5 and TRBJ2-7; D remains unclear. Germline loops: CDR1 MNHEY, CDR2 SVGAGI. The ends were cut back, 4 bases at V and 1 base at J, with 11 bases in the middle. The CDR3 is made up of 14 amino acids. CDR3 DNA: TGTGCCAGCAGTTCAGACTGGAGATCCTACGAGCAGTACTTC. Amino acids: CASSSDWRSYEQYF.

The rearrangement joins TRBV5-1 to TRBJ1-6; maybe TRBD1 (6 bases). V lost 7 bases to trimming and J lost 1 base, with 18 bases between them. CDR3 length: 17 amino acids. Germline assignment: CDR1 SGHRS and CDR2 YFSETQ. CDR3 loop: CASAAMGGASYNSPLHF. As DNA, the CDR3 is TGCGCCAGCGCCGCCATGGGGGGGGCGTCCTATAATTCACCCCTCCACTTT. The full variable domain, completed using reference TRBV5-1 and TRBJ1-6, is KAGVTQTPRYLIKTRGQQVTLSCSPISGHRSVSWYQQTPGQGLQFLFEYFSETQRNKGNFPGRFSGRQFSNSRSEMNVSTLELGDSALYLCASAAMGGASYNSPLHFGNGTRLTVT.

The chain couples TRBV27 to TRBJ1-2; TRBD1 matches 7 bases. Germline CDR1 and CDR2: MNHEY and SMNVEV (reference sequence). V gave up 6 bases and J gave up 5 bases; unmatched junction bases: 6. The CDR3 totals 13 residues. The CDR3 sequence: CASRLTGQYGYTF. The CDR3 coding sequence is TGTGCCAGCAGGTTGACAGGGCAGTATGGCTACACCTTC.

A single count supports this clone. The chain employs TRBV27 and TRBJ1-2; 8 positions match TRBD1. Germline CDR1 is MNHEY and CDR2 is SMNVEV (reference sequence). The CDR3 runs to 13 residues. The V and J ends lost 5 bases and 6 bases, in that order; junction bases with no gene match: 5. CDR3 DNA sequence: TGTGCCAGCAGTCGAGCAGGGGGCGATGGCTACACCTTC. Protein sequence: CASSRAGGDGYTF.

The genes are TRBV4-2 and TRBJ2-3; 8 nucleotides line up with TRBD2. Looked up from germline, CDR1 is LGHNA and CDR2 is YNFKEQ. V shed 0 bases, J shed 7 bases, and the junction held 6 bases outside the gene matches. This CDR3 is built from 15 residues. CDR3 in DNA: TGTGCCAGCAGCCAAGAAGAGCGGGGGACTTATACGCAGTATTTT. The encoded protein is CASSQEERGTYTQYF.

The rearrangement joins TRBV19 to TRBJ1-5; 10 positions agree with TRBD1. The V gene's germline CDR1 is LNHDA and CDR2 SQIVND (reference sequence). This CDR3 contains 16 residues. V shed 4 bases, J shed 7 bases, and the junction held 10 bases outside the gene matches. The CDR3 is CASSTTGTGVGQPQHF. CDR3 DNA: TGTGCCAGTAGTACGACCGGGACAGGGGTGGGACAGCCCCAGCATTTT.

The chain links TRBV5-1 to TRBJ1-6; D is perhaps TRBD1 (5 bases). V was trimmed by 4 bases and J by 5 bases, leaving 10 bases between them. The CDR3 is made up of 14 amino acids. Germline CDR1 reads SGHRS; CDR2 reads YFSETQ. The CDR3 DNA is TGCGCCAGCAGCGGGGGGACGGATAATTCACCCCTCCACTTT. This gives the protein CASSGGTDNSPLHF.

The gene calls are TRBV7-9 and TRBJ2-1, with 8 positions matching TRBD2. V gave up 5 bases and J gave up 9 bases; unmatched junction bases: 12. CDR1 SEHNR and CDR2 FQNEAQ come from the germline V gene (reference sequence). The CDR3 is 15 residues long. In DNA, the CDR3 is TGTGCCAGCAGCCAGACGGGGGGGCCGCGCGGTGAGCAGTTCTTC. Its protein is CASSQTGGPRGEQFF.

The chain recombines TRBV6-5 with TRBJ1-5; no firm D call. V was trimmed by 4 bases and J by 12 bases, leaving 16 bases between them. The germline V gene encodes CDR1 MNHEY and CDR2 SVGAGI. CDR3 length: 13 amino acids. The CDR3 here is CASSSLPLGVQHF. The CDR3 DNA sequence: TGTGCCAGCAGTTCCCTTCCCCTCGGGGTCCAGCATTTT.

J is TRBJ2-5 and V is TRBV4-2; D perhaps matches TRBD1 (5 bases). Germline loops: CDR1 LGHNA, CDR2 YNFKEQ. V was cut by 0 bases and J by 4 bases, with 12 bases left in between. This CDR3 comprises 15 residues. CDR3 sequence (DNA): TGTGCCAGCAGCCAAGAGGACCTCCAGGGAGAGACCCAGTACTTC. This codes for CASSQEDLQGETQYF.

On this clone: At one end the junction does not follow the germline gene, possibly because of a read error. The chain has TRBV18 and TRBJ2-3, with TRBD2 identical over 9 bases. The CDR3 contains 16 residues. Germline-derived CDR1 and CDR2 are KGHSH and LQKENI. CDR3: CASSPPLAGGTDTQYF. The CDR3 coding sequence is TGTGCCAGCTCTCCACCACTAGCGGGTGGTACAGATACGCAGTATTTT.

This clone has a single count. The J gene is TRBJ2-5, the V gene TRBV10-3, with D tentatively TRBD2 (6 bases). CDR1 is ENHRY, CDR2 SYGVKD, per germline. Trimming cost V 0 bases and J 5 bases, with 16 bases left between them. The CDR3 consists of 16 residues. The CDR3 protein is CAISESGLASGETQYF. The CDR3 coding sequence is TGTGCCATCAGTGAGTCAGGCCTAGCGTCCGGGGAGACCCAGTACTTC.

This clone showed up just a few times. The rearrangement uses TRBV9 and TRBJ1-1; 7 bases line up with TRBD1. This CDR3 contains 14 residues. V lost 0 bases, J lost 5 bases, and 4 bases stayed unmatched. Germline assignment: CDR1 SGDLS and CDR2 YYNGEE. CDR3 bases: TGTGCCAGCAGCGTAGCCGGCAGGGGGACTGAAGCTTTCTTT. Its translation: CASSVAGRGTEAFF. Full variable domain (rest looked up from reference TRBV9 and TRBJ1-1): DSGVTQTPKHLITATGQRVTLRCSPRSGDLSVYWYQQSLDQGLQFLIQYYNGEERAKGNILERFSAQQFPDLHSELNLSSLELGDSALYFCASSVAGRGTEAFFGQGTRLTVV.

V usage is TRBV5-1 and J usage is TRBJ2-7, with TRBD2 matching 8 bases. The CDR3 loop spans 15 amino acids. The germline CDR1 and CDR2 sequences are SGHRS and YFSETQ. The ends lost 1 base at V and 5 bases at J; junction bases unmatched: 8. The CDR3 sequence: CASSLFGGVSHEQYF. The DNA for the CDR3 is TGCGCCAGCAGCTTGTTCGGGGGGGTTAGCCACGAGCAGTACTTC. Based on the CDR3 plus reference TRBV5-1 and TRBJ2-7, the full variable domain is KAGVTQTPRYLIKTRGQQVTLSCSPISGHRSVSWYQQTPGQGLQFLFEYFSETQRNKGNFPGRFSGRQFSNSRSEMNVSTLELGDSALYLCASSLFGGVSHEQYFGPGTRLTVT.

V and J are TRBV30 and TRBJ2-5; 9 positions agree with TRBD1. The tail of the sequence fits TRBJ2-7 better, so the J call may be wrong. CDR3 length equals 12 residues. CDR1 is GTSNPN, CDR2 SVGIG, per germline (reference sequence). Here the CDR3 reads CAWRTGGYEQYF. CDR3 DNA sequence: TGTGCCTGGAGGACAGGGGGCTACGAGCAGTACTTC.

V usage is TRBV4-1 and J usage is TRBJ2-2; 7 nucleotides align to TRBD1. CDR3 length equals 15 residues. V lost 3 bases to trimming and J lost 3 bases; unmatched junction nucleotides: 4. From germline, CDR1 is MGHRA and CDR2 YSYEKL. DNA for the CDR3: TGCGCCAGCAGCCAGGCGGACAGGTACACCGGGGAGCTGTTTTTT. It is translated as CASSQADRYTGELFF.

J is TRBJ1-3 and V is TRBV7-9, with D possibly TRBD1 on 6 matching bases. CDR3 length: 19 amino acids. Germline CDR1 reads SEHNR; CDR2 reads FQNEAQ (reference sequence). V was clipped by 5 bases and J by 1 base, with 24 bases between them. DNA of the CDR3: TGTGCCAGCAGCGCCATCCGGGACACCATACGGCTGTCTGGAAACACCATATATTTT. It is translated as CASSAIRDTIRLSGNTIYF.

The CDR3 reads CASSPVRRTSVDEQFF. DNA of the CDR3: TGTGCCAGCTCTCCCGTCCGAAGGACTAGCGTTGACGAGCAGTTCTTC. The chain has TRBV18 and TRBJ2-1, with TRBD2 identical over 9 bases. J lost 10 bases, V lost 6 bases, and 16 bases had no gene match. This CDR3 is 16 amino acids long. CDR1 KGHSH and CDR2 LQKENI come from the germline V gene.

V and J are TRBV6-5 and TRBJ2-2; TRBD2 aligns across 7 bases. This CDR3 is built from 15 residues. V shed 4 bases, J shed 4 bases, and the junction held 6 bases outside the gene matches. Germline V CDR1 and CDR2: MNHEY, SVGAGI. CDR3 sequence reads: CASSSGGTTTGELFF. CDR3 DNA sequence: TGTGCCAGCAGTTCGGGGGGTACTACCACCGGGGAGCTGTTTTTT.

This chain joins TRBV18 and TRBJ2-3; TRBD2 aligns across 8 bases. J lost 5 bases, V lost 0 bases, and 4 bases had no gene match. Germline V gene sequence: CDR1 KGHSH, CDR2 LQKENI. The CDR3 has 15 amino acids. CDR3 nucleotide sequence: TGTGCCAGCTCACCACCTAGCGGGGTTGGAGATACGCAGTATTTT. Protein product: CASSPPSGVGDTQYF.

This clone was observed a handful of times. V is TRBV5-4 and J is TRBJ2-5, with 10 nucleotides matching TRBD1. The CDR3 sequence is 16 residues long. V was pared by 1 base and J by 4 bases, with 7 bases of the junction left unmatched. Looked up from germline, CDR1 is SGHNT and CDR2 is YYREEE (reference sequence). As DNA, the CDR3 is TGTGCCAGCAGCTTGTGGGGGGGACAGGGGAGAGAGACCCAGTACTTC. It translates to CASSLWGGQGRETQYF.

The V gene is TRBV4-3, the J gene TRBJ1-2; tentative D call: TRBD1 (5 bases). The germline gives CDR1 LGHNA, CDR2 YSLEER. The CDR3 sequence is 14 residues long. V dropped 4 bases and J dropped 4 bases, with 13 bases sitting between them. This CDR3 is CASSPGSGGYGYTF. The CDR3 nucleotides are TGCGCCAGCAGCCCTGGATCGGGGGGCTATGGCTACACCTTC.

The genes are TRBV4-2 and TRBJ2-3, with TRBD2 identical over 14 bases. Germline CDR1 is LGHNA and CDR2 is YNFKEQ. Trimming took 4 bases from V and 3 from J; bases not matched to a gene: 6. This CDR3 contains 17 residues. The CDR3 coding sequence is TGTGCCAGCAGCCTTCGACTAGCGGGGGGGCTAACAGATACGCAGTATTTT. Its protein is CASSLRLAGGLTDTQYF.

This clone has only a few counts. The gene calls are TRBV19 and TRBJ2-5; D is perhaps TRBD1 (5 bases). Germline CDR1 reads LNHDA; CDR2 reads SQIVND (reference sequence). The length of the CDR3 is 16 residues. V was trimmed by 6 bases and J by 6 bases, leaving 23 bases between them. This CDR3 reads CASSHSVFREQQTQYF. CDR3 DNA sequence: TGTGCCAGTAGCCATTCGGTATTCAGGGAACAACAGACCCAGTACTTC.